The 7 T cell receptor beta chains below come from one sample, sequenced in a study of T cells in women clearing cervical HPV infection. The table came from immunoSEQ multiplex PCR; TCRdb's copy has only in-frame clones and leaves some out. The table lists approximately 44,000 clones. The source material was blood buffy coat. All receptors come from a woman aged 18 to 75 with a cervical HPV16 infection that either progressed to CIN3+ or cleared (not recorded which).

Comments on this clone: The observed sequence ends 3 residues before the CDR3 terminus, with the missing tail filled in from the germline J gene. This sample also contains other DNA sequences that code for the same CDR3. This chain connects TRBV18 to TRBJ2-7; 7 bases are shared with TRBD2. The CDR3 sequence is 17 residues long. CDR1 KGHSH and CDR2 LQKENI come from the germline V gene. The trim removed 3 bases at V and 0 bases at J, leaving 11 bases unmatched. The CDR3 here is CASSPAMGSGYSYEQYF. The DNA read from the CDR3 is TGTGCCAGCTCACCCGCGATGGGTAGCGGGTACTCCTACGAG.

A note on this clone: The CDR3 extends 3 residues past the end of the read, so its final part is completed from the germline J gene. V usage is TRBV18 and J usage is TRBJ2-1; maybe TRBD1 (6 bases). The germline V gene encodes CDR1 KGHSH and CDR2 LQKENI. The V end was cut by 0 bases, the J end by 5 bases, with 8 bases between. There are 14 residues in the CDR3. CDR3 in amino acids: CASSPPTGNNEQFF. The covered CDR3 bases are TGTGCCAGCTCACCACCCACAGGGAACAATGAG.

A word on this clone: Sequencing ends 3 residues short of the CDR3 end; the germline J gene provides the rest. The chain joins TRBV19 to TRBJ2-7, with 9 bases identical to TRBD2. The CDR3 length is 14 residues. The germline V gene encodes CDR1 LNHDA and CDR2 SQIVND (reference sequence). Trimming took 3 bases from V and 2 from J; bases not matched to a gene: 2. The CDR3 DNA, read in part, is TGTGCCAGTAGTATCGCGGGAGGGACCTACGAG. Translation: CASSIAGGTYE. The CDR3 reads in full as CASSIAGGTYEQYF.

Regarding this clone: Read sequence stops 3 residues before the CDR3 end, and the germline J gene provides the missing end. The genes are TRBV5-6 and TRBJ1-2; TRBD1 is a possible D gene (5 bases). The ends were cut back, 0 bases at V and 4 bases at J, with 13 bases in the middle. The CDR3 loop spans 15 amino acids. The germline gives CDR1 SGHDT, CDR2 YYEEEE. The CDR3 DNA, read in part, is TGTGCCAGCAGCTTGGAGGGACTGAGTCCCTATGGC. It translates to CASSLEGLSPYG. The full CDR3 protein is CASSLEGLSPYGYTF.

Comments on this clone: The CDR3 extends 3 residues past the end of the read, so its final part is completed from the germline J gene. The chain has TRBV18 and TRBJ2-1; 8 bases are shared with TRBD1. CDR1 is KGHSH and CDR2 is LQKENI in the germline V gene. Losses at the gene ends were 6 bases for V and 5 bases for J; bases not matched to a gene: 9. The CDR3 covers 15 residues. The sequenced CDR3 bases are TGTGCCAGCTCCCCCGGGACAGGAGGGGACAATGAG. Its protein is CASSPGTGGDNE. The CDR3 reads in full as CASSPGTGGDNEQFF.

Note on this clone: Read sequence stops 3 residues before the CDR3 end, and the germline J gene provides the missing end. The V and J genes are TRBV6-1 and TRBJ2-1, with TRBD2 matching 8 bases. With V trimmed by 2 bases and J by 4 bases, 4 bases remained unmatched. The germline V gene encodes CDR1 MNHNS and CDR2 SASEGT. The CDR3 runs to 15 residues. The CDR3 here is CASSELAGLYNEQFF. The part of the CDR3 DNA that was read is TGTGCCAGCAGTGAATTAGCGGGGCTTTACAATGAG.

The CDR3: CASRGQGGETQYF. Partial CDR3 DNA: TGTGCCAGCCGCGGACAGGGTGGAGAGACC. This chain joins TRBV12-3 or TRBV12-4 and TRBJ2-5; 8 nucleotides align to TRBD1. The read gets to within 3 residues of the CDR3 end, and the germline J gene fills in the rest. The length of the CDR3 is 13 residues. V was clipped by 8 bases and J by 4 bases; unmatched bases: 6.